This T cell receptor beta chain was sequenced in a study of CXCR3 chemokines and chemotherapy response in bladder cancer (dated by TCRdb to 2022 to 2024). Describing the broader study: The study set out to examine whether the activity of the CXCR3 chemokine system within tumors predicted response to chemotherapy in human bladder cancer.

This clonotype appeared many times. The antigen it binds to is not known. Base-call qualities are not available, and no considerably larger clone is one nucleotide away. The library relied on PCR. Instrument used: Illumina HiSeq 2500. TCRdb reprocessing: public reads trimmed at Q25 with fastp, clones called with MiXCR, in-frame beta chains kept. Duplicate CDR3 protein sequences are folded into a single record with the most common DNA and genes. The sample table lists 7,000 to 10,000 distinct CDR3 sequences, about 23% of them with a count of one. Jointly, the top ten make up 8.8% of the sample. Reading the germline V gene gives CDR1 MNHEY and CDR2 SVGEGT. V has 7 bases trimmed and J has 3 bases trimmed; junction bases matching no gene number 5. Reading from cysteine to phenylalanine, the CDR3 counts 15 amino acids. The kept DNA is CDR3 alone, 45 bases in frame from the first base.

The receptor comes from a human donor with bladder cancer that did not respond to neoadjuvant chemotherapy. The material was obtained from a patient whose treatment included neoadjuvant chemotherapy. The chain is assembled from TRBV6-2 or TRBV6-3 and TRBJ2-1; TRBD2 agrees with 11 junctional bases. The CDR3 protein is CASMASGGYYNEQFF. The DNA is TGTGCCAGCATGGCTAGCGGGGGGTACTACAATGAGCAGTTCTTC.